The rows below give T cell receptor beta chains drawn from one sample of a study of blood T cell repertoires in COVID-19. Libraries were prepared by immunoSEQ multiplex PCR; TCRdb keeps only in-frame clonotypes and omits some of them. The sample has tens of thousands of clones; around 91% are singletons. Input material: peripheral blood. All receptors derive from a woman older than 75 with active or convalescent COVID-19. The CDR3 runs from the conserved cysteine through the conserved F or W. D genes are given only for firm matches. Size is omitted from some rows. Given values are once, few, many or a class for expanded clones.

size: once
J: TRBJ1-2
V: TRBV6-1
D: TRBD1
DNA: TGTGCCAGCAGTGAAGCGCTAACCGGGACAGGGATCACCTTC
CDR3: CASSEALTGTGITF

size: once
J: TRBJ1-3
V: TRBV7-9
D: TRBD1
DNA: TGTGCCAGCAGTCCTAGGGGGCTTACTGGAAACACCATATATTTT
CDR3: CASSPRGLTGNTIYF

size: NA
J: TRBJ1-6
V: TRBV15
D: TRBD1
DNA: TGTGCCACCAGTTTACAGGGGTCACCCCTCCACTTT
CDR3: CATSLQGSPLHF

size: NA
J: TRBJ2-7
V: TRBV7-8
D: NA
DNA: TGTGCCAGCAGCTTAGCCCGTTCTTCCTACGAGCAGTACTTC
CDR3: CASSLARSSYEQYF

size: NA
J: TRBJ2-7
V: TRBV6-5
D: TRBD1
DNA: TGTGCCAGCAGCGGGGACAGACTCTACGAGCAGTACTTC
CDR3: CASSGDRLYEQYF

size: few
J: TRBJ1-1
V: TRBV19
D: NA
DNA: TGTGCCAGTAGTATCTCCCCAGGGGTACGGAACACTGAAGCTTTCTTT
CDR3: CASSISPGVRNTEAFF

size: NA
J: TRBJ2-7
V: TRBV6-2/TRBV6-3
D: NA
DNA: TGTGCCAGCAGCCCACAAAACTACGAGCAGTACTTC
CDR3: CASSPQNYEQYF

size: NA
J: TRBJ2-7
V: TRBV11-2
D: TRBD1
DNA: TGTGCCAGCAGCTTAGATATGTGGGATGTGACAGGGGGCGGGCAGTACTTC
CDR3: CASSLDMWDVTGGGQYF

size: once
J: TRBJ2-3
V: TRBV10-3
D: TRBD1
DNA: TGTGCCATCAGTGAGGGGGACAGGGAAGACACAGATACGCAGTATTTT
CDR3: CAISEGDREDTDTQYF

size: NA
J: TRBJ2-3
V: TRBV6-1
D: TRBD1
DNA: TGTGCCAGCAGTGAAGCGCGCGCAGGGGGCGCAGATACGCAGTATTTT
CDR3: CASSEARAGGADTQYF

size: NA
J: TRBJ1-4
V: TRBV3-1/TRBV3-2
D: TRBD1
DNA: TGTGCCAGCAGCCAAGCGGACAGGTATAATGAAAAACTGTTTTTT
CDR3: CASSQADRYNEKLFF

size: NA
J: TRBJ2-3
V: TRBV3-1/TRBV3-2
D: TRBD2
DNA: TGTGCCAGCAGCCAAAATCCTCGGACTAGCGGGCCGGGCCGGTTCGAGCAGTATTTT
CDR3: CASSQNPRTSGPGRFEQYF

size: NA
J: TRBJ2-7
V: TRBV5-6
D: NA
DNA: TGTGCCAGCAGCTTGGGTCAGGGGTCCTACGAGCAGTACTTC
CDR3: CASSLGQGSYEQYF

size: NA
J: TRBJ2-5
V: TRBV3-1/TRBV3-2
D: TRBD2
DNA: TGTGCCAGCAGCCAAGGTAGCGGGAGGGCCGAGACCCAGTACTTC
CDR3: CASSQGSGRAETQYF

size: NA
J: TRBJ2-7
V: TRBV18
D: NA
DNA: TGTGCCAGCTCACCAGCTAACGAGCAGTACTTC
CDR3: CASSPANEQYF

size: once
J: TRBJ1-5
V: TRBV18
D: NA
DNA: TGTGCCAGCTCACCCCGGGGGGTTGGCAATCAGCCCCAGCATTTT
CDR3: CASSPRGVGNQPQHF

size: NA
J: TRBJ2-2
V: TRBV5-1
D: TRBD1
DNA: TGCGCCAGCAGCGGAGGTTCCGGGACAGCGAACACCGGGGAGCTGTTTTTT
CDR3: CASSGGSGTANTGELFF

size: NA
J: TRBJ2-7
V: TRBV6-2/TRBV6-3
D: NA
DNA: TGTGCCAGCAGTTACCGCGGATACCAGAAGTACTTC
CDR3: CASSYRGYQKYF

size: NA
J: TRBJ1-2
V: TRBV9
D: NA
DNA: TGTGCCAGCAGCGTAGCGGACAGCCTGAGGGGCTACACCTTC
CDR3: CASSVADSLRGYTF

size: NA
J: TRBJ2-7
V: TRBV5-1
D: NA
DNA: TGCGCCAGCAGCTTTAGGGGGGGCGGATACGAGCAGTACTTC
CDR3: CASSFRGGGYEQYF

size: NA
J: TRBJ2-7
V: TRBV2
D: NA
DNA: TGTGCCAGCCGGGTCTTAAGCTACGAGCAGTACTTC
CDR3: CASRVLSYEQYF

size: NA
J: TRBJ2-5
V: TRBV7-9
D: TRBD1
DNA: TGTGCCAGCAGCCCGCAGGGGGCATTGCAAGAGACCCAGTACTTC
CDR3: CASSPQGALQETQYF

size: NA
J: TRBJ1-1
V: TRBV11-2
D: NA
DNA: TGTGCCAGCAGCTTAGACGCCGACTCAAACACTGAAGCTTTCTTT
CDR3: CASSLDADSNTEAFF

size: NA
J: TRBJ1-1
V: TRBV6-1
D: NA
DNA: TGTGCCAGCAGTGCAGCCCCTTCTGAAGCTTTCTTT
CDR3: CASSAAPSEAFF

size: NA
J: TRBJ2-3
V: TRBV4-3
D: NA
DNA: TGCGCCAGCAGCCAAGAGGCGGGCACAGATACGCAGTATTTT
CDR3: CASSQEAGTDTQYF

size: NA
J: TRBJ2-7
V: TRBV10-2
D: NA
DNA: TGCGCCAGCAGTGACCGGGAGAAGCAGTACTTC
CDR3: CASSDREKQYF

size: NA
J: TRBJ2-5
V: TRBV7-2
D: TRBD1
DNA: TGTGCCAGCAGCATAGGACAGGGGTCCTACGAGACCCAGTACTTC
CDR3: CASSIGQGSYETQYF

size: few
J: TRBJ2-1
V: TRBV12-3/TRBV12-4
D: NA
DNA: TGTGCCAGCACCAGGGTCAATGAGCAGTTCTTC
CDR3: CASTRVNEQFF

size: NA
J: TRBJ2-3
V: TRBV21-1
D: NA
DNA: TGTGCCAGCAGCAAGCAGGCGCGAAATAGCACAGATACGCAGTATTTT
CDR3: CASSKQARNSTDTQYF

size: NA
J: TRBJ2-3
V: TRBV11-2
D: TRBD2
DNA: TGTGCCAGCAGCTTAAGTACTAGCGGTAAGGGGGATACGCAGTATTTT
CDR3: CASSLSTSGKGDTQYF

size: NA
J: TRBJ1-2
V: TRBV29-1
D: NA
DNA: TGCAGCGTCGAAGAAAGTTGGGAGAAGGGCTACACCTTC
CDR3: CSVEESWEKGYTF

size: NA
J: TRBJ2-1
V: TRBV15
D: NA
DNA: TGTGCCACCAGCAGAGGTCCCGCTAGCAGCTCCTACAATGAGCAGTTCTTC
CDR3: CATSRGPASSSYNEQFF

size: NA
J: TRBJ2-1
V: TRBV25-1
D: TRBD2
DNA: TGTGCCAGCGGACGGGACTACCACAATGAGCAGTTCTTC
CDR3: CASGRDYHNEQFF

size: few
J: TRBJ2-7
V: TRBV28
D: NA
DNA: TGTGCCAGCAGTAACCCCTTCGGGACTCAAAACTACGAGCAGTACTTC
CDR3: CASSNPFGTQNYEQYF

size: NA
J: TRBJ2-2
V: TRBV28
D: TRBD2
DNA: TGTGCCAGCATACTAGCGGGAGGGACCGGGGAGCTGTTTTTT
CDR3: CASILAGGTGELFF

size: NA
J: TRBJ2-4
V: TRBV29-1
D: NA
DNA: TGCAGCGAACTCACAGGAGACATTCAGTACTTC
CDR3: CSELTGDIQYF

size: once
J: TRBJ2-2
V: TRBV7-2
D: TRBD1
DNA: TGTGCCAGCAGCCAGACAGGGACCGGGGAGCTGTTTTTT
CDR3: CASSQTGTGELFF

size: NA
J: TRBJ2-3
V: TRBV7-8
D: NA
DNA: TGTGCCAGCAGCCAACAACTAGCTCGGACCACAGATACGCAGTATTTT
CDR3: CASSQQLARTTDTQYF

size: few
J: TRBJ1-1
V: TRBV2
D: TRBD1
DNA: TGTGCCAGCACCCCGGACAGGGGAGCTTTCTTT
CDR3: CASTPDRGAFF

size: NA
J: TRBJ2-1
V: TRBV28
D: NA
DNA: TGTGCCACCCAATACGGCGGGGCTTACTACAATGAGCAGTTCTTC
CDR3: CATQYGGAYYNEQFF

size: NA
J: TRBJ1-1
V: TRBV29-1
D: NA
DNA: TGCAGCGCCCCCGGACAGCCGAACACTGAAGCTTTCTTT
CDR3: CSAPGQPNTEAFF